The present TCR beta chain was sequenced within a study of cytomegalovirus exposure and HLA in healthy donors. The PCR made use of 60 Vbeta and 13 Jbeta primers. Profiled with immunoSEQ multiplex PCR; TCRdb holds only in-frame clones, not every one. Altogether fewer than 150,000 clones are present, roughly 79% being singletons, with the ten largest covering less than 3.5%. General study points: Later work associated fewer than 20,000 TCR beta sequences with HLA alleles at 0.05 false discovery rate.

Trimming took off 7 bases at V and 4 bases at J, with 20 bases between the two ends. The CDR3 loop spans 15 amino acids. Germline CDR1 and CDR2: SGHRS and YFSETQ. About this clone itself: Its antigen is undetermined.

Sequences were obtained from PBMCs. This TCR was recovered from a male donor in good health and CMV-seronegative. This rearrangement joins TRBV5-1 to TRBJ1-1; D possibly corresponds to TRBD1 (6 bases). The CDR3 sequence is CASREPGQTLTEAFF. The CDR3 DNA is TGCGCCAGCCGGGAACCCGGACAGACGCTCACTGAAGCTTTCTTT.